This T cell receptor (beta chain) came from a study of T cell responses to AZD1222 COVID-19 vaccine. General study points: The study sampled repertoires only after the peak T cell response. Clonal diversity was possibly underestimated, and white British individuals and females predominated among donors.

The repertoire was sequenced with immunoSEQ multiplex PCR; TCRdb's copy has only in-frame clones and lacks some. The data show over 120,000 clones, 93% seen once. CDR3 length: 15 amino acids. The V and J ends lost 4 bases and 4 bases respectively, with 11 bases between them. The germline V gene has CDR1 LGHDT and CDR2 YNNKEL (reference sequence). To note about this clone: Antigen unknown.

Sequenced material: peripheral blood, taken after recovery from COVID-19. V and J are TRBV3-1 (or the pseudogene TRBV3-2) and TRBJ2-6; no clear D gene. The TCR originated in an adult who had recovered from COVID-19. This chain's CDR3 is CASSPRVSGANVLTF. The CDR3 DNA reads as TGTGCCAGCAGCCCTAGGGTCTCCGGGGCCAACGTCCTGACTTTC.